These T cell receptor beta chains were read from a single sample in a study of CD8+ T cells in alopecia areata. Assay: immunoSEQ multiplex PCR; the TCRdb copy retains only in-frame clones and omits some. In the table there are roughly 200,000 clones, 43% of which are singletons. This specimen was CD4+ T cells sorted from blood, taken at roughly week 36, from a patient treated with tofacitinib. These receptors were taken from a human donor with alopecia areata. Each CDR3 is given with its conserved first and last residue.

v_call: TRBV30; cdr3_aa: CAWSVPRGGTSSYNEQFF
v_call: TRBV7-9; cdr3_aa: CASSLESQGQPQHF
v_call: TRBV5-1; cdr3_aa: CASSLAFSGKQETQYF
v_call: TRBV7-6; cdr3_aa: CASSLGGTGGETQYF
v_call: TRBV25-1; cdr3_aa: CATQRDSSYIQYF
v_call: TRBV4-1; cdr3_aa: CASSPDLNEQFF
v_call: TRBV2; cdr3_aa: CASSVNRGYDTQYF
v_call: TRBV7-2; cdr3_aa: CASSLGDRDAFF
v_call: TRBV5-1; cdr3_aa: CASSLGGTSGETQYF
v_call: TRBV6-6; cdr3_aa: CASSYSRATSYEQYF
v_call: TRBV6-5; cdr3_aa: CASSRKPKQETQYF
v_call: TRBV7-2; cdr3_aa: CASSLGQGRGYTF
v_call: TRBV18; cdr3_aa: CASSPQARSTGELFF
v_call: TRBV2; cdr3_aa: CASRKDGDEQYF
v_call: TRBV5-1; cdr3_aa: CASSHPSLSLETQYF
v_call: TRBV27; cdr3_aa: CASSLVRGLETQYF
v_call: TRBV29-1; cdr3_aa: CSVGKASYNEQFF
v_call: TRBV28; cdr3_aa: CASSPPGTGPIQPQHF
v_call: TRBV28; cdr3_aa: CASRGSGSRTDTQYF
v_call: TRBV28; cdr3_aa: CASGVLTYEQYF
v_call: TRBV5-1; cdr3_aa: CASSLGTSGRAAYEQYF
v_call: TRBV11-2; cdr3_aa: CASSLEALADPYNEQFF
v_call: TRBV7-2; cdr3_aa: CASTSDRGGETQYF
v_call: TRBV7-9; cdr3_aa: CASSQPGLAGGKEQFF
v_call: TRBV5-1; cdr3_aa: CASSFWTSGKFSYEQYF
v_call: TRBV7-8; cdr3_aa: CASSLKGGAYEQYF
v_call: TRBV20-1; cdr3_aa: CSARYREGYTF
v_call: TRBV30; cdr3_aa: CACSRAFGELFF
v_call: TRBV11-2; cdr3_aa: CASSLDSRTSGNNEQFF